One and the same sample provided the 8 T cell receptor beta chains below, sequenced in a study of PD-1 blockade in classical Hodgkin lymphoma. All trial patients relapsed after autologous stem cell transplantation. Profiling relied on immunoSEQ multiplex PCR, and the TCRdb table lists in-frame clones only, not all of them. The top ten hold over 2% of the sample, which has about 93,000 clones, around 90% seen once. Sequencing was performed on peripheral blood mononuclear cells (PBMCs), taken before the second cycle of nivolumab. The receptors were gathered from a human donor with classical Hodgkin lymphoma.

The genes are TRBV5-1 and TRBJ2-7; tentatively, D is TRBD2 (6 bases). Germline lookup yields CDR1 SGHRS and CDR2 YFSETQ. V was trimmed by 1 base and J by 0 bases, leaving 8 bases between them. CDR3 size: 14 residues. The CDR3 DNA sequence: TGCGCCAGCAGCTTGAGCGGGCGCTCCTACGAGCAGTACTTC. Amino acid sequence: CASSLSGRSYEQYF.

J is TRBJ1-1 and V is TRBV7-9; 7 positions match TRBD1. This CDR3 spans 15 amino acids. V gave up 4 bases and J gave up 1 base; unmatched junction bases: 6. Germline V gene data show CDR1 as SEHNR and CDR2 as FQNEAQ (reference sequence). The CDR3, as DNA: TGTGCCAGCAGCTCCGGGACAGCTTCGAACACTGAAGCTTTCTTT. Encoded protein: CASSSGTASNTEAFF.

The chain carries TRBV5-5 and TRBJ1-1; TRBD1 agrees at 9 bases. Germline V lookup: CDR1 SGHKS, CDR2 YYEKEE (reference sequence). This CDR3 contains 15 residues. V was pared by 4 bases and J by 4 bases, with 8 bases of the junction left unmatched. The CDR3 is CASSRDRVVGTEAFF. The DNA of the CDR3 is TGTGCCAGCAGCCGGGACAGGGTGGTCGGCACTGAAGCTTTCTTT.

As to this clone: This CDR3 is also generated by other DNA sequences in the sample. This chain connects TRBV27 to TRBJ2-7; D tentatively reads TRBD1 or TRBD2 (5 bases each). In germline, CDR1 is MNHEY, CDR2 SMNVEV (reference sequence). The CDR3 runs 11 residues. Trimming cost V 4 bases and J 4 bases, with 5 bases left between them. The CDR3 region has the DNA TGTGCCAGCAGTTGGGGGTACGAGCAGTACTTC. Its translation is CASSWGYEQYF.

This chain links TRBV5-3 with TRBJ2-2; possibly TRBD1 or TRBD2 for D (6 bases each). TRBV5-3 is labeled an ORF, and its function is uncertain. The CDR3 runs to 14 residues. The V and J ends lost 1 base and 9 bases respectively, with 13 bases between them. This chain's CDR3 is CARSLRGTHRELFF. DNA of the CDR3: TGTGCCAGAAGCTTGCGGGGGACACACCGGGAGCTGTTTTTT.

This sequence joins TRBV9 and TRBJ1-2; D ambiguous. Trimming removed 4 bases from V and 6 bases from J, with 22 bases in between. Germline CDR1 reads SGDLS; CDR2 reads YYNGEE. The CDR3 runs to 16 residues. The CDR3 bases are TGTGCCAGCAGCCTCTTAAACCGTCCGGGGTCAAATGGCTACACCTTC. The encoded protein is CASSLLNRPGSNGYTF.

The V and J genes are TRBV29-1 and TRBJ2-1; D possibly corresponds to TRBD2 (6 bases). The germline V gene encodes CDR1 SQVTM and CDR2 ANQGSEA. V was trimmed by 4 bases and J by 5 bases, leaving 18 bases between them. The CDR3 length is 15 residues. CDR3 sequence: CSVASGAGSNNEQFF. The CDR3 coding sequence is TGCAGCGTTGCCTCTGGGGCGGGATCCAACAATGAGCAGTTCTTC.

This chain uses TRBV18 with TRBJ2-3; unclear D gene. Germline assignment: CDR1 KGHSH and CDR2 LQKENI. This CDR3 contains 13 residues. V shed 2 bases and J shed 1 base, with 4 bases lying between them. The CDR3 is CASSPSGTDTQYF. The CDR3 bases are TGTGCCAGCTCACCATCGGGCACAGATACGCAGTATTTT.